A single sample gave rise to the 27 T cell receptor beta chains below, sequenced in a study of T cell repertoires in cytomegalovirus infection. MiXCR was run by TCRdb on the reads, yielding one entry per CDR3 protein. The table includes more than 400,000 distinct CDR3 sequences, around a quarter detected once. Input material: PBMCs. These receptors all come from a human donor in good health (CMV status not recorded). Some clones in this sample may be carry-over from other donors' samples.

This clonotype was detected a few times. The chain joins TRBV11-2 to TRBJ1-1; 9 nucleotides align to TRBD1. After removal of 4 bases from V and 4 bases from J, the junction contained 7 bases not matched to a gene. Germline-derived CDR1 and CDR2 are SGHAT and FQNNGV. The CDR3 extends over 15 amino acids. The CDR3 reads CASSSDRGGGTEAFF. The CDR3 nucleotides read TGTGCCAGCAGCTCGGACAGGGGAGGGGGCACTGAAGCTTTCTTT.

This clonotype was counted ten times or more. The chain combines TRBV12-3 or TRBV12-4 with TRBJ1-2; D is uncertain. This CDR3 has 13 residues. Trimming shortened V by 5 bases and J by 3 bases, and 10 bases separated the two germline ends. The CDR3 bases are TGTGCCAGCAGTGCTAGAGAGGACTATGGCTACACCTTC. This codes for CASSAREDYGYTF.

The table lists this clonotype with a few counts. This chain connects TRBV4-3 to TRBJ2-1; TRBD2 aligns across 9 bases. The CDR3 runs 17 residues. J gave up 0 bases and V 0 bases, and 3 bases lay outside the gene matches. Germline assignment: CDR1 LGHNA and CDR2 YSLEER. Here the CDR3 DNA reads TGCGCCAGCAGCCAAGATATTAGCGGGAGCTCCTACAATGAGCAGTTCTTC. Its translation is CASSQDISGSSYNEQFF.

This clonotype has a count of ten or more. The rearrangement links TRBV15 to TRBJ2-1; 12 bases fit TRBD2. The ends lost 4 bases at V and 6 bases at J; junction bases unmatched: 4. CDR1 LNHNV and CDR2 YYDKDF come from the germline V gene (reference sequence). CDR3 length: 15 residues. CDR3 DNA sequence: TGTGCCACCAGCACCGGGACTAGCGGGTCCAATGAGCAGTTCTTC. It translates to CATSTGTSGSNEQFF.

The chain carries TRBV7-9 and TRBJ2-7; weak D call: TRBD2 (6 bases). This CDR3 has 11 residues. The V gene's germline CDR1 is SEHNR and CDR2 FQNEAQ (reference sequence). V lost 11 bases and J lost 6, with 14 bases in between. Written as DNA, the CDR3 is TGTGCCCTTATGGAGGGAGGCGAGCAGTACTTC. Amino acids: CALMEGGEQYF.

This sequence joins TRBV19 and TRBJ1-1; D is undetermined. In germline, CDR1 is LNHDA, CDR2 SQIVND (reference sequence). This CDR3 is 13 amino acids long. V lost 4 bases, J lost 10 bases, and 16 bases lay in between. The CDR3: CASSTSPGFLAFF. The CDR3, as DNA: TGTGCCAGTAGTACGTCTCCGGGTTTTCTAGCTTTCTTT.

The CDR3 loop reads CASSLLGLAATNEQFF. The CDR3 nucleotides are TGTGCCAGCAGTTTATTGGGTCTAGCGGCGACCAATGAGCAGTTCTTC. The chain is built from TRBV28 and TRBJ2-1; 7 bases are a match to TRBD2. Germline-derived CDR1 and CDR2 are MDHEN and SYDVKM. The CDR3 consists of 16 residues. Trimming at V came to 1 base and at J to 6 bases, leaving 9 bases not matched to a gene.

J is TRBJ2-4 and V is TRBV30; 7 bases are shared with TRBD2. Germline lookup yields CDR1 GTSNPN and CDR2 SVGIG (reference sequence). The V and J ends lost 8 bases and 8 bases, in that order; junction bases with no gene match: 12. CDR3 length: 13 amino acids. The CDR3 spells CALPRAGRDIQYF. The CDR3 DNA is TGTGCCCTCCCGAGGGCAGGGAGGGACATTCAGTACTTC.

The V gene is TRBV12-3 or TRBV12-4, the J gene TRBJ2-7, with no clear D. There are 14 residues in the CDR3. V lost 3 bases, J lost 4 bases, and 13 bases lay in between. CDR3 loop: CASSFEDPRYEQYF. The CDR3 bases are TGTGCCAGCAGTTTTGAGGACCCCAGGTACGAGCAGTACTTC.

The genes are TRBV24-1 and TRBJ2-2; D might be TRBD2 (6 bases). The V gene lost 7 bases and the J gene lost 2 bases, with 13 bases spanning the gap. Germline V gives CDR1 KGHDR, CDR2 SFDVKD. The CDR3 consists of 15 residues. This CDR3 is CATRTSGTNTGELFF. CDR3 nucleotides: TGTGCCACCAGGACTTCAGGGACTAACACCGGGGAGCTGTTTTTT.

The CDR3 loop is CASSLIQNYNEQFF. CDR3 in DNA: TGTGCCAGCAGCTTAATCCAGAACTACAATGAGCAGTTCTTC. The chain has TRBV7-3 and TRBJ2-1, with unresolved D. Germline CDR1 and CDR2: SGHTA and FQGTGA. V lost 1 base and J lost 3, with 7 bases in between. The length of the CDR3 is 14 residues.

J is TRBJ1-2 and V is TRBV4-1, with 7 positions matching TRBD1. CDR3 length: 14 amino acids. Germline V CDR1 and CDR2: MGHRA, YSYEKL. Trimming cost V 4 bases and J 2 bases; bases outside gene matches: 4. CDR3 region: CASSRGQENYGYTF. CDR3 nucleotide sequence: TGCGCCAGCAGCCGAGGACAGGAGAACTATGGCTACACCTTC.

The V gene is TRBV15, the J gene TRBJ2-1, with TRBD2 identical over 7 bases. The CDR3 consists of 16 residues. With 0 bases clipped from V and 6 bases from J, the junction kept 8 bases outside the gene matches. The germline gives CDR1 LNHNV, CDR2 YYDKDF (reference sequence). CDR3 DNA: TGTGCCACCAGCAGAGAAGGCGGGAGAGTCACCAATGAGCAGTTCTTC. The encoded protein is CATSREGGRVTNEQFF.

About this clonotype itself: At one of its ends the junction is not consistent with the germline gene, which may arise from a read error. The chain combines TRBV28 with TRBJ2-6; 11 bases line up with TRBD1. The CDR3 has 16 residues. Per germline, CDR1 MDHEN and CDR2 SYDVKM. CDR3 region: CASSGDRGSGANVLTF. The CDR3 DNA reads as TGTGCCAGCAGTGGGGACAGGGGGTCTGGGGCTAACGTCCTGACTTTC. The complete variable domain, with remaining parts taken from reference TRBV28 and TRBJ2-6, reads DVKVTQSSRYLVKRTGEKVFLECVQDMDHENMFWYRQDPGLGLRLIYFSYDVKMKEKGDIPEGYSVSREKKERFSLILESASTNQTSMYLCASSGDRGSGANVLTFGAGSRLTVL.

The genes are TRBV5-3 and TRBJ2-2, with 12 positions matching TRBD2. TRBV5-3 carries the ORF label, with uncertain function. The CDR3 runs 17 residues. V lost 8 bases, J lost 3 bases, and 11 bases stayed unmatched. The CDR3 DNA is TGTGCCAGCAGCGTCGGACTAGCGGGAACGGACACCGGGGAGCTGTTTTTT. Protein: CASSVGLAGTDTGELFF.

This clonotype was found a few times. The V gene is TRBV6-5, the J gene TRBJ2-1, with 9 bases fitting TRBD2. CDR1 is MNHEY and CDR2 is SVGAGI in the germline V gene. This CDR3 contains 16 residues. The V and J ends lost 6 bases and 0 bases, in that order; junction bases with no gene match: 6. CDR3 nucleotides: TGTGCCAGCAGCTATAGCGGGAGAGGCTCCTACAATGAGCAGTTCTTC. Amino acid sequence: CASSYSGRGSYNEQFF.

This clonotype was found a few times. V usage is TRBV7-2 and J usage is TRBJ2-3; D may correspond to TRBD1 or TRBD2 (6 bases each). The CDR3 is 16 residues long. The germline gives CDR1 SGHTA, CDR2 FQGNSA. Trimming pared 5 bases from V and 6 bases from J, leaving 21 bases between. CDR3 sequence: CASSLSRVGAGDTQYF. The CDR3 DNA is TGTGCCAGCAGCCTAAGTCGGGTGGGGGCGGGGGATACGCAGTATTTT.

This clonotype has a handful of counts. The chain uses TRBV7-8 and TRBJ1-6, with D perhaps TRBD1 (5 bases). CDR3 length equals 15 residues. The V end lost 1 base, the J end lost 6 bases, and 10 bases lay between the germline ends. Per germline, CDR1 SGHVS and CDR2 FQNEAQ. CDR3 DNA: TGTGCCAGCAGCTTAGAGGCAGGGTTTAATTCACCCCTCCACTTT. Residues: CASSLEAGFNSPLHF.

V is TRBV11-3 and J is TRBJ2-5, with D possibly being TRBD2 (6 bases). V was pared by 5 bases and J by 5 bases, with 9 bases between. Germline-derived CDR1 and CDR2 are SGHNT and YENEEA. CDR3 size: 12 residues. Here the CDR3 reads CASSRESETQYF. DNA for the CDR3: TGTGCCAGCAGCCGGGAGAGCGAGACCCAGTACTTC.

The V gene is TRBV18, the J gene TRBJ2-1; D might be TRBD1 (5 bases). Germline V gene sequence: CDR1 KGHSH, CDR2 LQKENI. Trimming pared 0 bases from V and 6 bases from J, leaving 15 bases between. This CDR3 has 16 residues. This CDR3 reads CASSPPRQGRVNEQFF. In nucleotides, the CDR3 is TGTGCCAGCTCACCACCACGGCAGGGCAGGGTCAATGAGCAGTTCTTC.

The CDR3 loop reads CASWGQTTGELFF. As DNA, the CDR3 is TGTGCCAGCTGGGGACAGACTACCGGGGAGCTGTTTTTT. This chain joins TRBV28 and TRBJ2-2; 7 positions agree with TRBD1. There are 13 residues in the CDR3. Germline trimming cut 8 bases from V and 5 bases from J; bases unmatched to any gene: 5. From germline, CDR1 is MDHEN and CDR2 SYDVKM.

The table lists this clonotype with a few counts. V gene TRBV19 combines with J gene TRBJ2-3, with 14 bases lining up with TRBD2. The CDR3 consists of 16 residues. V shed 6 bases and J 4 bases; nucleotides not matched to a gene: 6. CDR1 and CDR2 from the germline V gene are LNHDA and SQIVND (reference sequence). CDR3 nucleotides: TGTGCCAGTAGGGCTGGGACTAGCGGGAGACCAGATACGCAGTATTTT. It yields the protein CASRAGTSGRPDTQYF.

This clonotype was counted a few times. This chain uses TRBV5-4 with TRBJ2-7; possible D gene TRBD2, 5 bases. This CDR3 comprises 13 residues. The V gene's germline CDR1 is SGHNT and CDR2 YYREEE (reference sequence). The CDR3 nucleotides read TGTGCAGCGACGGCGTCGCCGGGGTATAAGCAGTACTTC. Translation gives CAATASPGYKQYF.

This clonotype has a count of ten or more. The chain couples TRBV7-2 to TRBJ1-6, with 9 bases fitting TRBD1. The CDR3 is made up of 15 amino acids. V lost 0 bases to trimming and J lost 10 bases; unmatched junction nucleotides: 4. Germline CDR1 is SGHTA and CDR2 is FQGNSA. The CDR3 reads CASSLAATGGSPLHF. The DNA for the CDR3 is TGTGCCAGCAGCTTAGCGGCGACAGGGGGATCACCCCTCCACTTT.

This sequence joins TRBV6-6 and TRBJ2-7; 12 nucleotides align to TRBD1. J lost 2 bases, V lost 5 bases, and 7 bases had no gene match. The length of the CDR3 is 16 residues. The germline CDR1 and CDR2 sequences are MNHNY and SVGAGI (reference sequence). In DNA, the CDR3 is TGTGCCAGCAGTAGAGCGGGACAGGGGGCAGCCTACGAGCAGTACTTC. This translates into CASSRAGQGAAYEQYF.

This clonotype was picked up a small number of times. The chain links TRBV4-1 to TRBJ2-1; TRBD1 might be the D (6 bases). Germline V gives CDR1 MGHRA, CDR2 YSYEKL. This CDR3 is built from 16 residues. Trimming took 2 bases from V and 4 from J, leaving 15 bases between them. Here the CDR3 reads CASSQSVGQQYNEQFF. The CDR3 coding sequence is TGCGCCAGCAGCCAATCAGTCGGACAGCAATACAATGAGCAGTTCTTC.

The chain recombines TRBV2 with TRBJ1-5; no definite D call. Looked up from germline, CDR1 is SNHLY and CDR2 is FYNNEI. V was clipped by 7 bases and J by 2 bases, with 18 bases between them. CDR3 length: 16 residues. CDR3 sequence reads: CASTPDTLGGNQPQHF. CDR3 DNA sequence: TGTGCCAGCACTCCCGACACGTTGGGTGGCAATCAGCCCCAGCATTTT.